One T cell receptor beta chain is described in this entry. Its antigen is still unknown. Produced via immunoSEQ multiplex PCR; TCRdb's table is partial and in-frame only. The repertoire holds some 52,000 clones, 60% to 80% seen once, with around 5.5% in the top ten. The CDR3 sequence is 11 residues long. Trimming took 5 bases from V and 2 from J, leaving 3 bases between them. The data belong to a study of vaccination effects on CD4 cells after COVID-19. ViraFEST expansion of antigen-specific CD4+ T cells with viral peptide pools preceded sequencing. The authors isolated CD4+ T cells after around 9 days of culture. Nobody among the vaccine recipients had prior SARS-CoV-2 infection (nucleocapsid antibodies were negative). Half the medium was swapped for IL-2 medium on days 3 and 7.

The sequencing here drew on CD4+ T cells from PBMCs cultured with HCoV-OC43 spike peptides, taken before COVID-19 vaccination. Subset given: HCoV-OC43 spike overlapping peptide pool stimulation. The chain carries TRBV12-3 or TRBV12-4 and TRBJ2-5; no clear D gene. This clonotype was obtained from a human donor who received a COVID-19 vaccine. CDR3 loop: CASSTQETQYF. The DNA for the CDR3 is TGTGCCAGCAGTACGCAAGAGACCCAGTACTTC.